The 16 T cell receptor beta chains given below trace back to one sample, sequenced in a study of PD-1 blockade in classical Hodgkin lymphoma (dated by TCRdb to about 2020). The label giving this sample's time point can be read as: newly diagnosed, previously untreated cHL patient sample. Magnetic negative selection with a Miltenyi CD4+ T cell isolation kit was used to purify CD4+ T cells from thawed PBMCs. The method was the immunoSEQ multiplex PCR assay. The immuneACCESS repertoire file appears here via TCRdb, limited to in-frame rearrangements. These files lack a portion of the clones; in checked studies, under half of the deficit traces to unresolved V genes, and the cause of the others is not known. The table for this sample lists about 30,000 clones; about 87% of them were counted only once. In total, the top ten clones hold 1% to 1.5% of the sample. Sequencing was carried out using CD4+ T cells from blood. The receptors derive from a human donor with classical Hodgkin lymphoma.

This chain uses TRBV28 with TRBJ1-4, with TRBD1 as a possible D gene (5 bases). Germline-derived CDR1 and CDR2 are MDHEN and SYDVKM. Trimming took off 2 bases at V and 8 bases at J, with 12 bases between the two ends. The CDR3 runs 14 residues. The CDR3 spells CASSLAGSREKLFF. The CDR3 DNA reads as TGTGCCAGCAGTTTAGCAGGGTCAAGGGAAAAACTGTTTTTT.

This clone came up once. V is TRBV19 and J is TRBJ1-3, with 7 bases fitting TRBD1. The J segment lost 0 bases and the V segment lost 3 bases, leaving 11 bases of the junction unmatched. CDR1 is LNHDA, CDR2 SQIVND, per germline (reference sequence). The CDR3 is made up of 18 amino acids. In DNA, the CDR3 is TGTGCCAGTAGTATCAATCAGCCCCGGACAGGCTCTGGAAACACCATATATTTT. Translation gives CASSINQPRTGSGNTIYF.

This clone occurred once. This rearrangement joins TRBV30 to TRBJ2-4; the D gene is possibly TRBD2 (5 bases). The CDR3 sequence is 13 residues long. Germline V gene data show CDR1 as GTSNPN and CDR2 as SVGIG (reference sequence). The V end was cut by 8 bases, the J end by 0 bases, with 11 bases between. This CDR3 is CAQEGLAKNIQYF. For the CDR3, the DNA is TGTGCCCAAGAGGGCCTAGCCAAAAACATTCAGTACTTC.

The rearrangement uses TRBV15 and TRBJ1-1; D unclear. The V and J ends lost 0 bases and 0 bases respectively, with 5 bases between them. This CDR3 contains 14 residues. CDR1 is LNHNV, CDR2 YYDKDF, per germline (reference sequence). In DNA, the CDR3 is TGTGCCACCAGCAGAGACGTTTTGAACACTGAAGCTTTCTTT. This codes for CATSRDVLNTEAFF.

The chain is built from TRBV10-1 and TRBJ2-7; a weak D match, TRBD1 (5 bases). The CDR3 is made up of 13 amino acids. CDR1 is WNHNN and CDR2 is SYGVQD in the germline V gene (reference sequence). Trimming shortened V by 2 bases and J by 3 bases, and 8 bases separated the two germline ends. CDR3 nucleotides: TGCGCCAGCAGTGAGCGGCAGGGCTACGAGCAGTACTTC. It codes for CASSERQGYEQYF.

V and J are TRBV13 and TRBJ2-7, with 16 bases aligning to TRBD2. Losses at the gene ends were 0 bases for V and 5 bases for J; bases not matched to a gene: 1. Germline-derived CDR1 and CDR2 are PRHDT and FYEKMQ (reference sequence). The CDR3 is made up of 16 amino acids. CDR3 sequence reads: CASSLGGLAGGNEQYF. The DNA for the CDR3 is TGTGCCAGCAGCTTAGGGGGACTAGCGGGAGGGAACGAGCAGTACTTC.

This clone has only a few counts. The chain is built from TRBV7-9 and TRBJ1-1; D possibly corresponds to TRBD1 (5 bases). Trimming removed 5 bases at V and 0 bases at J, with 13 bases between. Germline CDR1 is SEHNR and CDR2 is FQNEAQ (reference sequence). The CDR3 sequence is 15 residues long. The CDR3 loop is CASSQSQAMNTEAFF. For the CDR3, the DNA is TGTGCCAGCAGCCAGTCACAGGCAATGAACACTGAAGCTTTCTTT.

The chain is built from TRBV6-6 and TRBJ1-1, with D tentatively TRBD1 (5 bases). V was trimmed by 2 bases and J by 7 bases, leaving 11 bases between them. The CDR3 has 13 residues. The germline gives CDR1 MNHNY, CDR2 SVGAGI (reference sequence). The DNA for the CDR3 is TGTGCCAGCAGTTACACCGACAGCCTTGAAGCTTTCTTT. Translation gives CASSYTDSLEAFF.

The chain uses TRBV7-2 and TRBJ2-5; 9 positions agree with TRBD2. The CDR3 has 13 residues. The trim removed 3 bases at V and 5 bases at J, leaving 1 base unmatched. CDR1 is SGHTA, CDR2 FQGNSA, per germline. The CDR3 coding sequence is TGTGCCAGCAGCTTCGCGGGAGGGGAGACCCAGTACTTC. It specifies CASSFAGGETQYF.

This sequence joins TRBV11-2 and TRBJ2-7; a possible D gene is TRBD2 (6 bases). The V end was cut by 5 bases, the J end by 3 bases, with 11 bases between. Germline assignment: CDR1 SGHAT and CDR2 FQNNGV. This CDR3 is built from 13 residues. CDR3 sequence (DNA): TGTGCCAGCAGCCTCGGGACTTTCTACGAGCAGTACTTC. Its protein product is CASSLGTFYEQYF.

This chain joins TRBV19 and TRBJ1-1; 7 bases agree with TRBD1. The J segment lost 4 bases and the V segment lost 7 bases, leaving 24 bases of the junction unmatched. The CDR3 covers 19 residues. Germline V gives CDR1 LNHDA, CDR2 SQIVND (reference sequence). CDR3 residues: CASTTITRTDRSPSTEAFF. The CDR3, as DNA: TGTGCCAGTACCACAATCACTCGAACGGACAGGAGTCCTTCCACTGAAGCTTTCTTT.

J is TRBJ1-5 and V is TRBV15, with D maybe TRBD1 (6 bases). Per the germline V gene, CDR1 is LNHNV and CDR2 is YYDKDF (reference sequence). This CDR3 spans 16 amino acids. Trimming stripped 3 bases from V and 7 bases from J, with 19 bases between. The CDR3 region is CATSSHNRGARQPQHF. CDR3 nucleotides: TGTGCCACCAGCAGCCACAACCGGGGGGCGAGGCAGCCCCAGCATTTT.

The sample holds a few counts of this clone. The chain carries TRBV11-2 and TRBJ2-3; D is undetermined. Germline-derived CDR1 and CDR2 are SGHAT and FQNNGV. V lost 5 bases and J lost 0, with 3 bases in between. The CDR3 length is 12 residues. The CDR3 sequence: CASSASTDTQYF. The CDR3 DNA is TGTGCCAGCAGCGCCAGCACAGATACGCAGTATTTT. Full variable domain (outside the CDR3, taken from reference TRBV11-2 and TRBJ2-3): EAGVAQSPRYKIIEKRQSVAFWCNPISGHATLYWYQQILGQGPKLLIQFQNNGVVDDSQLPKDRFSAERLKGVDSTLKIQPAKLEDSAVYLCASSASTDTQYFGPGTRLTVL.

V is TRBV15 and J is TRBJ1-2; 7 nucleotides match TRBD1. V shed 5 bases and J 9 bases; nucleotides not matched to a gene: 9. The CDR3 runs to 13 residues. CDR1 LNHNV and CDR2 YYDKDF come from the germline V gene (reference sequence). The CDR3 DNA follows: TGTGCCACCAGCTTTACACAGGGGAGGAGCTACACCTTC. Amino acids: CATSFTQGRSYTF. The full variable domain, completed using reference TRBV15 and TRBJ1-2, is DAMVIQNPRYQVTQFGKPVTLSCSQTLNHNVMYWYQQKSSQAPKLLFHYYDKDFNNEADTPDNFQSRRPNTSFCFLDIRSPGLGDTAMYLCATSFTQGRSYTFGSGTRLTVV.

This clone was observed a handful of times. The rearrangement joins TRBV7-3 to TRBJ2-1; no clear D gene. Germline V gene sequence: CDR1 SGHTA, CDR2 FQGTGA. This CDR3 is built from 14 residues. Trimming left V 5 bases short and J 5 bases short, with 13 bases between. CDR3 loop: CASSLSGRNNEQFF. The CDR3, as DNA: TGTGCCAGCAGCCTGTCCGGGCGGAACAATGAGCAGTTCTTC.

This chain links TRBV5-1 with TRBJ1-4, with TRBD1 matching over 8 bases. Germline assignment: CDR1 SGHRS and CDR2 YFSETQ. The V gene end was trimmed by 4 bases and the J gene end by 7 bases; junction bases not matched to a gene: 9. The CDR3 loop spans 15 amino acids. The CDR3 nucleotides are TGCGCCAGCAGCCCCACGACAGGGGCCGGTGAAAAACTGTTTTTT. Protein sequence: CASSPTTGAGEKLFF. Complete variable domain (other parts from reference TRBV5-1 and TRBJ1-4): KAGVTQTPRYLIKTRGQQVTLSCSPISGHRSVSWYQQTPGQGLQFLFEYFSETQRNKGNFPGRFSGRQFSNSRSEMNVSTLELGDSALYLCASSPTTGAGEKLFFGSGTQLSVL.